This T cell receptor (beta chain) was profiled in a study of cytomegalovirus exposure and HLA in healthy donors. Study outcomes and limitations: The authors considered a cluster of highly shared sequence variants likely to be a sequencing artifact. Presence/absence analyses assumed roughly uniform sequencing depth across donors. In an earlier analysis, about 87% or about 30%: the productive usage of most TCR beta V segments.

About this clone: Its matching antigen is unknown.

The length of the CDR3 is 13 residues. The J segment lost 7 bases and the V segment lost 2 bases, leaving 4 bases of the junction unmatched. The germline V gene has CDR1 GTSNPN and CDR2 SVGIG (reference sequence). PCR employed 60 Vbeta and 13 Jbeta primers. Clones were read by immunoSEQ multiplex PCR, and TCRdb kept only the in-frame ones, dropping some. Of some 110,000 clones detected, about four fifths appear once; the ten largest clones hold 1.6%. Each donor was healthy, and each was a bone marrow donor. This sequence was found in a woman aged 18-29 years in good health and CMV-seronegative. The sequencing sample was made of PBMCs. The gene calls are TRBV30 and TRBJ1-5; 8 bases match TRBD1. CDR3 sequence: CAWSTGGQQPQHF. CDR3 bases: TGTGCCTGGAGTACAGGGGGACAGCAGCCCCAGCATTTT.